The 24 T cell receptor beta chains below were found in one sample sequenced in a study of blood T cell repertoires in COVID-19. Data came from immunoSEQ multiplex PCR; TCRdb stores just in-frame clones and leaves some out. The sample has 25,000 to 40,000 clones, roughly 87% seen once. Sequencing was done on a sample of peripheral blood. The receptors originated from a man between 65 and 80 years old with active or convalescent COVID-19.

The V and J genes are TRBV2 and TRBJ1-2; TRBD1 matches 10 bases. CDR1 and CDR2 from the germline V gene are SNHLY and FYNNEI. With V trimmed by 6 bases and J by 7 bases, 8 bases remained unmatched. This CDR3 spans 14 amino acids. In DNA, the CDR3 is TGTGCCAGCAGGGTTCTGACAGGGGGCGGTGGCTACACCTTC. It encodes CASRVLTGGGGYTF.

This clone was observed once. This sequence joins TRBV21-1 and TRBJ2-7; whether TRBD1, the table's D call, matches the DNA was not checked. TRBV21-1 is designated a pseudogene. The CDR3 is 16 residues long. CDR3: CASPGFYRGERYEQYF. The CDR3 DNA reads as TGTGCCAGCCCCGGTTTCTACAGGGGGGAGAGGTACGAGCAGTACTTC.

The chain combines TRBV6-5 with TRBJ2-7; 10 bases are shared with TRBD1. The CDR3 totals 15 residues. Germline V gene sequence: CDR1 MNHEY, CDR2 SVGAGI. V was pared by 6 bases and J by 4 bases, with 9 bases of the junction left unmatched. The CDR3 loop reads CASRARDRGNYEQYF. Written as DNA, the CDR3 is TGTGCCAGCAGGGCCCGGGACAGGGGTAATTACGAGCAGTACTTC.

The chain joins TRBV9 to TRBJ2-1; possibly TRBD2 for D (6 bases). Trimming left V 2 bases short and J 0 bases short, with 12 bases between. The V gene's germline CDR1 is SGDLS and CDR2 YYNGEE. The CDR3 is 16 residues long. The CDR3 nucleotides are TGTGCCAGCAGCGTGAGCGGGCCTAGCTCCTACAATGAGCAGTTCTTC. Protein product: CASSVSGPSSYNEQFF.

The chain recombines TRBV6-5 with TRBJ2-5; D is ambiguous. Per germline, CDR1 MNHEY and CDR2 SVGAGI. The CDR3 is made up of 15 amino acids. V was cut by 8 bases and J by 0 bases, with 16 bases left in between. The CDR3 is CASAHEEAHQETQYF. DNA for the CDR3: TGTGCCAGCGCCCACGAGGAAGCGCACCAAGAGACCCAGTACTTC.

This rearrangement joins TRBV7-9 to TRBJ1-1; D might be TRBD1 (6 bases). Trimming removed 2 bases from V and 0 bases from J, with 13 bases in between. The CDR3 runs to 16 residues. Germline V gene lookup returns CDR1 SEHNR and CDR2 FQNEAQ (reference sequence). The CDR3 DNA reads TGTGCCAGCAGCTTAAGGGACATATATCTGAACACTGAAGCTTTCTTT. Residues: CASSLRDIYLNTEAFF.

The chain carries TRBV6-1 and TRBJ1-2, with no clear D. Germline V gene data show CDR1 as MNHNS and CDR2 as SASEGT. The CDR3 covers 13 residues. V was shortened by 2 bases and J by 4 bases, with 8 bases between the two germline ends. CDR3 protein: CASSEIYSYGYTF. The CDR3 DNA reads as TGTGCCAGCAGTGAAATATACAGCTATGGCTACACCTTC.

The chain uses TRBV6-1 and TRBJ1-2; unclear D gene. V dropped 0 bases and J dropped 2 bases, with 10 bases sitting between them. This CDR3 spans 15 amino acids. The V gene's germline CDR1 is MNHNS and CDR2 SASEGT. The CDR3 region is CASSEAGNLNYGYTF. The CDR3 bases are TGTGCCAGCAGTGAAGCTGGCAACCTCAACTATGGCTACACCTTC.

The chain recombines TRBV5-1 with TRBJ2-6; D not certain. CDR3 length equals 17 residues. In germline, CDR1 is SGHRS, CDR2 YFSETQ. V lost 0 bases to trimming and J lost 0 bases, with 10 bases between them. Here the CDR3 DNA reads TGCGCCAGCAGCTTGGTCCCTCTTAACTCTGGGGCCAACGTCCTGACTTTC. It codes for CASSLVPLNSGANVLTF.

The V and J genes are TRBV4-1 and TRBJ1-1; TRBD1 aligns across 7 bases. Looked up from germline, CDR1 is MGHRA and CDR2 is YSYEKL. V lost 1 base, J lost 5 bases, and 7 bases stayed unmatched. The CDR3 spans 15 residues. CDR3 region: CASSQVVSGGTEAFF. The CDR3, as DNA: TGCGCCAGCAGCCAAGTTGTATCAGGGGGGACTGAAGCTTTCTTT.

This chain joins TRBV5-1 and TRBJ2-1; D remains unclear. The CDR3 has 17 amino acids. Germline CDR1 and CDR2: SGHRS and YFSETQ. V lost 4 bases to trimming and J lost 0 bases, with 17 bases between them. The CDR3: CASSPVLSSNSYNEQFF. The DNA of the CDR3 is TGCGCCAGCAGCCCGGTTTTAAGCTCCAACTCCTACAATGAGCAGTTCTTC.

Here the CDR3 DNA reads TGTGCCACCAGGGGTAGCGGGGGGGGCCGATACAATGAGCAGTTCTTC. This sequence encodes CATRGSGGGRYNEQFF. The chain is built from TRBV10-3 and TRBJ2-1, with 11 bases lining up with TRBD2. The CDR3 contains 16 residues. After removal of 10 bases from V and 4 bases from J, the junction contained 12 bases not matched to a gene. Germline lookup yields CDR1 ENHRY and CDR2 SYGVKD.

The V gene is TRBV7-8, the J gene TRBJ2-7; 11 nucleotides line up with TRBD1. The CDR3 is 16 residues long. The ends lost 1 base at V and 2 bases at J; junction bases unmatched: 4. Germline lookup yields CDR1 SGHVS and CDR2 FQNEAQ. The CDR3 DNA follows: TGTGCCAGCAGCTTAGGGGGACAGGGGGTTACCTACGAGCAGTACTTC. The encoded protein is CASSLGGQGVTYEQYF.

This chain uses TRBV6-1 with TRBJ1-3; D uncertain. CDR3 length equals 16 residues. Germline V lookup: CDR1 MNHNS, CDR2 SASEGT. V gave up 1 base and J gave up 0 bases, with 10 bases separating them. CDR3 sequence reads: CASSEGGGGSGNTIYF. CDR3 sequence (DNA): TGTGCCAGCAGTGAAGGAGGCGGAGGCTCTGGAAACACCATATATTTT.

This clone is a singleton in its sample. V and J are TRBV10-3 and TRBJ1-1; 7 positions agree with TRBD1. CDR1 is ENHRY, CDR2 SYGVKD, per germline. V lost 6 bases, J lost 6 bases, and 7 bases stayed unmatched. The CDR3 is 13 amino acids. This CDR3 reads CAISGQGVAEAFF. The CDR3 DNA reads TGTGCCATCAGCGGCCAGGGGGTCGCTGAAGCTTTCTTT.

The J gene is TRBJ2-3, the V gene TRBV5-1; 11 positions agree with TRBD2. CDR1 and CDR2 from the germline V gene are SGHRS and YFSETQ. CDR3 size: 16 residues. V dropped 4 bases and J dropped 0; count of bases not matched to a gene: 4. The CDR3 reads CASSLGTSGSTDTQYF. CDR3 DNA sequence: TGCGCCAGCAGCCTCGGGACTAGCGGAAGCACAGATACGCAGTATTTT.

This chain uses TRBV5-1 with TRBJ2-1, with TRBD2 identical over 8 bases. Trimming removed 0 bases from V and 6 bases from J; junction bases left unmatched: 5. From germline, CDR1 is SGHRS and CDR2 YFSETQ. The CDR3 spans 15 residues. The CDR3 DNA is TGCGCCAGCAGCTTGGACGGGAGGGCCACCAATGAGCAGTTCTTC. Its translation: CASSLDGRATNEQFF.

The chain combines TRBV7-2 with TRBJ1-1; 7 positions agree with TRBD1. The CDR3 loop spans 15 amino acids. Germline CDR1 is SGHTA and CDR2 is FQGNSA. Trimming took 4 bases from V and 5 from J; bases not matched to a gene: 10. DNA for the CDR3: TGTGCCAGCAGCTCCCGACAGGGTCCGGCGACTGAAGCTTTCTTT. It yields the protein CASSSRQGPATEAFF.

This clone was detected only a few times. J is TRBJ2-4 and V is TRBV5-4; no definite D call. CDR1 and CDR2 (germline): SGHNT, YYREEE (reference sequence). V was trimmed by 4 bases and J by 0 bases, leaving 14 bases between them. The CDR3 runs to 16 residues. CDR3 bases: TGTGCCAGCAGCACAAAAAGATCTGTAGCCAAAAACATTCAGTACTTC. Protein product: CASSTKRSVAKNIQYF.

V is TRBV7-3 and J is TRBJ1-2; D gene ambiguous. The CDR3 has 13 amino acids. The germline V gene has CDR1 SGHTA and CDR2 FQGTGA. Trimming shortened V by 0 bases and J by 7 bases, and 9 bases separated the two germline ends. CDR3 residues: CASSLTGAAGYTF. The CDR3, as DNA: TGTGCCAGCAGCTTAACAGGTGCGGCTGGCTACACCTTC.

The chain recombines TRBV5-1 with TRBJ2-1; weak D call: TRBD2 (6 bases). The CDR3 loop spans 15 amino acids. The V end was cut by 2 bases, the J end by 5 bases, with 14 bases between. Per germline, CDR1 SGHRS and CDR2 YFSETQ. For the CDR3, the DNA is TGCGCCAGCAGCTTAACCCTCGCGGGACACAATGAGCAGTTCTTC. Protein sequence: CASSLTLAGHNEQFF.

This sequence joins TRBV29-1 and TRBJ2-2; tentative D call: TRBD2 (6 bases). V was shortened by 4 bases and J by 0 bases, with 9 bases between the two germline ends. The CDR3 spans 14 residues. Germline V gives CDR1 SQVTM, CDR2 ANQGSEA. CDR3 in DNA: TGCAGCGTTGGGAGGGGACCGAACACCGGGGAGCTGTTTTTT. Translation gives CSVGRGPNTGELFF.

The chain recombines TRBV6-5 with TRBJ2-5, with TRBD2 matching over 10 bases. Germline assignment: CDR1 MNHEY and CDR2 SVGAGI. CDR3 length equals 15 residues. Losses at the gene ends were 7 bases for V and 5 bases for J; bases not matched to a gene: 10. CDR3 sequence reads: CASTPEGLAWETQYF. CDR3 nucleotides: TGTGCCAGCACCCCTGAGGGACTAGCGTGGGAGACCCAGTACTTC.

The V call is TRBV7-2, the J call TRBJ2-1, with D unclear. The V gene's germline CDR1 is SGHTA and CDR2 FQGNSA. V shed 1 base and J shed 3 bases, with 10 bases lying between them. This CDR3 has 15 residues. DNA for the CDR3: TGTGCCAGCAGCTTAGGGAGTCTAAACTACAATGAGCAGTTCTTC. Protein sequence: CASSLGSLNYNEQFF.